The TCR beta chain under discussion was sequenced for a study of technical replicates of blood from a few donors. Repertoires were generated with immunoSEQ multiplex PCR, while TCRdb's copy carries only in-frame clones and drops some. Altogether tens of thousands of clones are present, around 96% being singletons, with the ten largest covering 0.36%. With 4 bases clipped from V and 6 bases from J, the junction kept 8 bases outside the gene matches. Germline CDR1 MNHEY, CDR2 SVGAGI. The CDR3 length is 15 residues. Specimen: T cells isolated from PBMCs. The chain joins TRBV6-5 to TRBJ1-5; 8 nucleotides line up with TRBD1. This TCR derives from a human donor in good health. CDR3 sequence (DNA): TGTGCCAGCAGTTCGGACAGGGTCGGGGGTCAGCCCCAGCATTTT. It translates to CASSSDRVGGQPQHF.